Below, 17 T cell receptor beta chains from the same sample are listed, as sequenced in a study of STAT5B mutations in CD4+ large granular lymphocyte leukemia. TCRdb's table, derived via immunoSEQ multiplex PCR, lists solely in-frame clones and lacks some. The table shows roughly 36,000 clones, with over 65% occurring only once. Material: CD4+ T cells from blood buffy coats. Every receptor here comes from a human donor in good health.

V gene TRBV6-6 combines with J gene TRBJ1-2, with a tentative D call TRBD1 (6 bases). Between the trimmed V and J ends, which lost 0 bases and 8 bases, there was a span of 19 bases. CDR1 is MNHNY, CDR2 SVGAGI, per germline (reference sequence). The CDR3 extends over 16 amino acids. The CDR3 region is CASSYSGGIRGRGYTF. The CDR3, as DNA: TGTGCCAGCAGTTACTCAGGGGGTATACGAGGCCGGGGCTACACCTTC.

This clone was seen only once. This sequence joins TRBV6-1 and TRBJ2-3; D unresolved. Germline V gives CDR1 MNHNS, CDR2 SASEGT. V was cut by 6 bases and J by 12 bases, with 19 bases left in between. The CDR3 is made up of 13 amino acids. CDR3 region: CASRQPGPGPQYF. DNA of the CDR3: TGTGCCAGCAGACAGCCCGGGCCCGGCCCTCAGTATTTT.

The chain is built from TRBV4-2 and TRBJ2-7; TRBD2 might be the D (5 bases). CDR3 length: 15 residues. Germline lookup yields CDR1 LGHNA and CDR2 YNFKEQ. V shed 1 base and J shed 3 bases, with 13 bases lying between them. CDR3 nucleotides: TGTGCCAGCAGCCAAGGATCCGGGGTCTTCTACGAGCAGTACTTC. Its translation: CASSQGSGVFYEQYF.

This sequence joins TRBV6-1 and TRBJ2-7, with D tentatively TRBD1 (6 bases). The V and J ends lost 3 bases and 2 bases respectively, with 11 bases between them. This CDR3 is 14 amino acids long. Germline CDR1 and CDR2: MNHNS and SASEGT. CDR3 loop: CASSDSRGAYEQYF. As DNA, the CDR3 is TGTGCCAGCAGTGATTCCAGGGGAGCCTACGAGCAGTACTTC.

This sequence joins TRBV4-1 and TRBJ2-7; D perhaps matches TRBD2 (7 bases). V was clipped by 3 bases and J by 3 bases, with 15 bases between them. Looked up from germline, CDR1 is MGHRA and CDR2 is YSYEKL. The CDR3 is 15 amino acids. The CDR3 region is CASSHYGGGGYEQYF. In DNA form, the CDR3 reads TGCGCCAGCAGCCACTACGGGGGAGGGGGCTACGAGCAGTACTTC.

The CDR3 DNA reads as TGCGCCAGCAGCCTTTTACCCTCCGGGACAGGGGTCGGAAACACCATATATTTT. As protein: CASSLLPSGTGVGNTIYF. The chain links TRBV4-1 to TRBJ1-3; TRBD1 matches at 10 bases. The CDR3 consists of 18 residues. Germline V lookup: CDR1 MGHRA, CDR2 YSYEKL. Trimming removed 4 bases from V and 4 bases from J; junction bases left unmatched: 13.

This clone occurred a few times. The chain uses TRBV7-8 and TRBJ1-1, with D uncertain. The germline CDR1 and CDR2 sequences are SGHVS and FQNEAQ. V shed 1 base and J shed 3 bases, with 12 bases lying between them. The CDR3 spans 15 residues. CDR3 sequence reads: CASSLGGFGYTEAFF. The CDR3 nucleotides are TGTGCCAGCAGCTTAGGAGGATTCGGATACACTGAAGCTTTCTTT.

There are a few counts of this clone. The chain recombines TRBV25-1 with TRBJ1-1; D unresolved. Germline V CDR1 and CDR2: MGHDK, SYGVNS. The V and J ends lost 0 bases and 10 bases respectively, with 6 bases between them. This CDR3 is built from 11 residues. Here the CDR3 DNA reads TGTGCCAGCAGTGAATACGGGAGAGCTTTCTTT. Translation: CASSEYGRAFF.

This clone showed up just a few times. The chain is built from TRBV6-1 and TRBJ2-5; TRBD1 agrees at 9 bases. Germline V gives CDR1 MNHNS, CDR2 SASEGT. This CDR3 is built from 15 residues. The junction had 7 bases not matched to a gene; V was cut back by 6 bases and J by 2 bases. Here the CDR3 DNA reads TGTGCCAGCAGACACCGGGACAGGGAACAAGAGACCCAGTACTTC. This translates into CASRHRDREQETQYF.

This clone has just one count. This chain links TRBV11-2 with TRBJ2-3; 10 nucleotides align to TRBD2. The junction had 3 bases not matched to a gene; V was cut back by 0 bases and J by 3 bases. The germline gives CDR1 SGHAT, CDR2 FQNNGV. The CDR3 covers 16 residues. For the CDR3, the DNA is TGTGCCAGCAGCTTAGATCATAGCGGGGGGACAGATACGCAGTATTTT. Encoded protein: CASSLDHSGGTDTQYF. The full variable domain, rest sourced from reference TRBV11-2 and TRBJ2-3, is EAGVAQSPRYKIIEKRQSVAFWCNPISGHATLYWYQQILGQGPKLLIQFQNNGVVDDSQLPKDRFSAERLKGVDSTLKIQPAKLEDSAVYLCASSLDHSGGTDTQYFGPGTRLTVL.

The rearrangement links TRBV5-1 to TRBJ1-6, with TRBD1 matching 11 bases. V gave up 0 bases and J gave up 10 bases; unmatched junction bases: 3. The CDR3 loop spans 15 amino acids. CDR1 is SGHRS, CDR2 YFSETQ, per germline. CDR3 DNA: TGCGCCAGCAGCTTGGAGGGACAGGGGGGATCACCCCTCCACTTT. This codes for CASSLEGQGGSPLHF. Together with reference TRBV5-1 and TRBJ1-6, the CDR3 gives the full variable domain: KAGVTQTPRYLIKTRGQQVTLSCSPISGHRSVSWYQQTPGQGLQFLFEYFSETQRNKGNFPGRFSGRQFSNSRSEMNVSTLELGDSALYLCASSLEGQGGSPLHFGNGTRLTVT.

In nucleotides, the CDR3 is TGTGCCAGCAGCTTAGGGACAACAACTAACTATGGCTACACCTTC. Encoded protein: CASSLGTTTNYGYTF. The J gene is TRBJ1-2, the V gene TRBV7-8; D may be TRBD1 (5 bases). V lost 1 base to trimming and J lost 0 bases, with 9 bases between them. This CDR3 spans 15 amino acids. CDR1 and CDR2 (germline): SGHVS, FQNEAQ.

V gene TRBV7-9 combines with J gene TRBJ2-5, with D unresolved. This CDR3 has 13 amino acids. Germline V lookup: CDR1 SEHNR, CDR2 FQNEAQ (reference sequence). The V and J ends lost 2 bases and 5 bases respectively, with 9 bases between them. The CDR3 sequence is CASSLLLGETQYF. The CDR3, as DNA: TGTGCCAGCAGCTTACTACTGGGGGAGACCCAGTACTTC.

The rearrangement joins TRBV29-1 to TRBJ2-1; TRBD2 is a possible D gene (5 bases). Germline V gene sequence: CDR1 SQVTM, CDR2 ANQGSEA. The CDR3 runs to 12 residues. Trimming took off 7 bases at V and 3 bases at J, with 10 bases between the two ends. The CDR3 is CSAHAGYNEQFF. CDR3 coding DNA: TGCAGCGCCCATGCGGGCTACAATGAGCAGTTCTTC.

For the CDR3, the DNA is TGTGCCAGCAGTTACTTGGAGGATGAGCAGTACTTC. It codes for CASSYLEDEQYF. The chain is built from TRBV6-6 and TRBJ2-7; D perhaps matches TRBD2 (5 bases). The V end was cut by 1 base, the J end by 7 bases, with 8 bases between. This CDR3 is 12 amino acids long. Germline V gene lookup returns CDR1 MNHNY and CDR2 SVGAGI (reference sequence).

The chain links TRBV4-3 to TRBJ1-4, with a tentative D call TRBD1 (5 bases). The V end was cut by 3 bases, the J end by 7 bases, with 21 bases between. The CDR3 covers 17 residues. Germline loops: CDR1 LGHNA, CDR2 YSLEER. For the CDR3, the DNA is TGCGCCAGCAGCCAGTCCTCTACAGGAGGGGCGTTTGAAAAACTGTTTTTT. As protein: CASSQSSTGGAFEKLFF.

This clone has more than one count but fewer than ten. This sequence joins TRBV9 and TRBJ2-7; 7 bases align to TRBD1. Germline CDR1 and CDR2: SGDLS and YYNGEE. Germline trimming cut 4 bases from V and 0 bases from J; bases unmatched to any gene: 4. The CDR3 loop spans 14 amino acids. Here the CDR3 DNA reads TGTGCCAGCAGCCTTCGACAGGGCTCCTACGAGCAGTACTTC. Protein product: CASSLRQGSYEQYF.